What follows are 32 T cell receptor beta chains derived from one specimen sequenced in a study of blood T cells in healthy people across ages. Combining a sample-barcoded 5' primer with a J-beta primer mix, a second PCR ran for 7 to 11 cycles. TCRdb processed the 5' RACE reads anew with MiXCR; each CDR3 protein has one entry. The table has about 1,800,000 distinct CDR3 sequences, roughly 28% seen once. Sequencing used blood. Source of these receptors: a woman in her 30s in good health.

This clonotype was seen a few times. The chain couples TRBV20-1 to TRBJ1-4; TRBD1 is a possible D gene (5 bases). The V end lost 6 bases, the J end lost 7 bases, and 15 bases lay between the germline ends. The germline V gene encodes CDR1 DFQATT and CDR2 SNEGSKA (reference sequence). This CDR3 contains 13 residues. The CDR3 DNA reads TGCAGTGCCCCGGGACCGATTAGTGAAAAACTGTTTTTT. It yields the protein CSAPGPISEKLFF.

The chain links TRBV5-1 to TRBJ1-1; 8 nucleotides align to TRBD1. J lost 3 bases, V lost 5 bases, and 6 bases had no gene match. Germline-derived CDR1 and CDR2 are SGHRS and YFSETQ. CDR3 length: 14 amino acids. CDR3 region: CASRDGTGYTEAFF. The CDR3 region has the DNA TGCGCCAGCAGAGACGGGACAGGCTACACTGAAGCTTTCTTT.

This chain links TRBV5-6 with TRBJ2-1, with D possibly matching TRBD1 (5 bases). The DNA end lines up better with TRBJ2-7; the J call may be wrong. This CDR3 spans 14 amino acids. Germline values: CDR1 SGHDT, CDR2 YYEEEE. CDR3: CASRPLSDIREQYF. The DNA for the CDR3 is TGTGCCAGCAGGCCCCTGTCGGACATTCGCGAGCAGTACTTC.

V is TRBV7-2 and J is TRBJ2-1; 8 bases line up with TRBD2. The CDR3 has 17 residues. V lost 1 base to trimming and J lost 8 bases; unmatched junction nucleotides: 13. Germline CDR1 SGHTA, CDR2 FQGNSA. This chain's CDR3 is CASSLDSPAGALDEQFF. Here the CDR3 DNA reads TGTGCCAGCAGCTTAGACTCGCCAGCGGGGGCCTTGGATGAGCAGTTCTTC.

V usage is TRBV12-3 or TRBV12-4 and J usage is TRBJ2-1, with D possibly being TRBD1 (6 bases). The V end was cut by 6 bases, the J end by 10 bases, with 16 bases between. The CDR3 has 13 residues. CDR3 bases: TGTGCCAGCAGATTGGGGGCCCTCGAAGAGCAGTTCTTC. As protein: CASRLGALEEQFF.

This clonotype is a singleton in its sample. The chain combines TRBV6-2 or TRBV6-3 with TRBJ2-5, with TRBD2 matching 9 bases. The end of the DNA is better explained by TRBJ2-7, so the J call may be wrong. The CDR3 has 14 amino acids. CDR1 is MNHEY and CDR2 is SVGEGT in the germline V gene. The CDR3: CASNPTSGTYEQYF. In DNA form, the CDR3 reads TGTGCCAGCAACCCGACTAGCGGAACCTACGAGCAGTACTTC.

V usage is TRBV28 and J usage is TRBJ1-2; D is unclear. The CDR3 has 13 residues. V gave up 7 bases and J gave up 5 bases, with 14 bases separating them. Germline V CDR1 and CDR2: MDHEN, SYDVKM. The CDR3 region has the DNA TGTGCCAGCACCCTGGGAGAAGGTTATGGCTACACCTTC. Protein product: CASTLGEGYGYTF.

This clonotype appeared a few times. The V gene is TRBV20-1, the J gene TRBJ2-1, with TRBD2 matching 14 bases. CDR1 is DFQATT and CDR2 is SNEGSKA in the germline V gene (reference sequence). This CDR3 region has 16 residues. Unmatched junction bases numbered 11, after V lost 4 bases and J lost 9 bases. CDR3 sequence (DNA): TGCAGTGCTATCTCGACGGGGACTAGCGGGGGAGGTGAGCAGTTCTTC. Translated, it gives CSAISTGTSGGGEQFF.

This chain connects TRBV20-1 to TRBJ2-7, with a tentative D call TRBD1 (6 bases). Trimming cost V 5 bases and J 7 bases, with 21 bases left between them. CDR3 length: 14 residues. The germline gives CDR1 DFQATT, CDR2 SNEGSKA (reference sequence). CDR3 bases: TGCAGTGCTGGGGCCGGGACAAGATCTGGGGAGCAGTACTTC. It translates to CSAGAGTRSGEQYF.

The chain couples TRBV5-1 to TRBJ2-7; the match to TRBD1 covers 9 bases. The CDR3 spans 13 residues. Germline loops: CDR1 SGHRS, CDR2 YFSETQ. J lost 5 bases, V lost 10 bases, and 10 bases had no gene match. CDR3 residues: CASTGTGHDEQYF. CDR3 sequence (DNA): TGCGCCTCCACGGGGACAGGGCACGACGAGCAGTACTTC.

This clonotype was detected ten times or more. The chain is built from TRBV20-1 and TRBJ2-6; no firm D call. There are 13 residues in the CDR3. CDR1 is DFQATT, CDR2 SNEGSKA, per germline (reference sequence). V shed 1 base and J shed 4 bases, with 5 bases lying between them. The CDR3, as DNA: TGCAGTGCTAGAGGAGGAGGGGCCAACGTCCTGACTTTC. Protein sequence: CSARGGGANVLTF.

V is TRBV2 and J is TRBJ1-4, with 8 nucleotides matching TRBD1. The J segment lost 3 bases and the V segment lost 5 bases, leaving 5 bases of the junction unmatched. CDR1 and CDR2 from the germline V gene are SNHLY and FYNNEI. CDR3 length equals 15 residues. In DNA form, the CDR3 reads TGTGCCAGCAGTTTTACAGGGGGAGCTAATGAAAAACTGTTTTTT. This gives the protein CASSFTGGANEKLFF. The whole variable domain, remainder taken from reference TRBV2 and TRBJ1-4, is EPEVTQTPSHQVTQMGQEVILRCVPISNHLYFYWYRQILGQKVEFLVSFYNNEISEKSEIFDDQFSVERPDGSNFTLKIRSTKLEDSAMYFCASSFTGGANEKLFFGSGTQLSVL.

Details on this clonotype: Its ends do not fully match the called genes, so a read error is possible. The V and J genes are TRBV10-2 and TRBJ2-1; tentative D call: TRBD2 (5 bases). The germline gives CDR1 WSHSY, CDR2 SAAADI. The CDR3 contains 16 residues. The CDR3 spells CACSEPPTSGYNGQFF. The CDR3 region has the DNA TGCGCCTGCAGTGAGCCCCCCACGAGCGGCTACAATGGGCAGTTCTTC.

The chain combines TRBV2 with TRBJ1-1; D is undetermined. The CDR3 totals 13 residues. Trimming removed 6 bases at V and 1 base at J, with 9 bases between. The germline CDR1 and CDR2 sequences are SNHLY and FYNNEI. The CDR3 coding sequence is TGTGCCAGCAGGGGAGGTTGGAACACTGAAGCTTTCTTT. As protein: CASRGGWNTEAFF.

This clonotype was observed a few times. The chain links TRBV11-2 to TRBJ2-1; D not resolved. Germline loops: CDR1 SGHAT, CDR2 FQNNGV. V was pared by 8 bases and J by 9 bases, with 23 bases between. This CDR3 spans 15 amino acids. Here the CDR3 reads CASARTALPIAEQFF. The CDR3 bases are TGTGCCAGCGCGCGGACGGCGCTACCTATTGCTGAGCAGTTCTTC. Full variable domain (remainder filled in from reference TRBV11-2 and TRBJ2-1): EAGVAQSPRYKIIEKRQSVAFWCNPISGHATLYWYQQILGQGPKLLIQFQNNGVVDDSQLPKDRFSAERLKGVDSTLKIQPAKLEDSAVYLCASARTALPIAEQFFGPGTRLTVL.

The gene calls are TRBV3-1 and TRBJ2-7; TRBD2 matches 7 bases. This CDR3 is 14 amino acids long. CDR1 is LGHDT, CDR2 YNNKEL, per germline (reference sequence). J lost 2 bases, V lost 1 base, and 2 bases had no gene match. In nucleotides, the CDR3 is TGTGCCAGCAGCCAAGGGACTAGAACCTACGAGCAGTACTTC. Translation: CASSQGTRTYEQYF.

This clonotype occurred many times. The rearrangement links TRBV7-2 to TRBJ1-2, with D uncertain. CDR1 SGHTA and CDR2 FQGNSA come from the germline V gene. The CDR3 length is 12 residues. V gave up 5 bases and J gave up 10 bases, with 14 bases separating them. CDR3 DNA: TGTGCCAGCAGCAAAAGCGGGGAAGCCTACACCTTC. Residues: CASSKSGEAYTF. The complete variable domain, with remaining parts taken from reference TRBV7-2 and TRBJ1-2, reads GAGVSQSPSNKVTEKGKDVELRCDPISGHTALYWYRQSLGQGLEFLIYFQGNSAPDKSGLPSDRFSAERTGGSVSTLTIQRTQQEDSAVYLCASSKSGEAYTFGSGTRLTVV.

V gene TRBV20-1 combines with J gene TRBJ1-5, with 8 nucleotides matching TRBD1. CDR3 length equals 16 residues. The trim removed 0 bases at V and 6 bases at J, leaving 10 bases unmatched. Germline assignment: CDR1 DFQATT and CDR2 SNEGSKA (reference sequence). Written as DNA, the CDR3 is TGCAGTGCTAGAGACCTTAATAGACAGGGGTCTCAGCCCCAGCATTTT. Amino acid sequence: CSARDLNRQGSQPQHF.

This clonotype was detected ten times or more. This chain connects TRBV10-3 to TRBJ2-3; possible D gene TRBD2, 6 bases. The length of the CDR3 is 13 residues. The V end lost 6 bases, the J end lost 4 bases, and 11 bases lay between the germline ends. Germline V gene data show CDR1 as ENHRY and CDR2 as SYGVKD. The CDR3 bases are TGTGCCATCAGGGCGGAGGGCGCAGATACGCAGTATTTT. It codes for CAIRAEGADTQYF.

The chain couples TRBV28 to TRBJ2-7; TRBD1 matches at 7 bases. V lost 7 bases to trimming and J lost 4 bases; unmatched junction nucleotides: 4. The germline gives CDR1 MDHEN, CDR2 SYDVKM. This CDR3 is built from 12 residues. The CDR3 coding sequence is TGTGCCAGCACAGACAGGGTTTACGAGCAGTACTTC. Residues: CASTDRVYEQYF.

This chain joins TRBV3-1 and TRBJ2-1; TRBD2 might be the D (7 bases). Looked up from germline, CDR1 is LGHDT and CDR2 is YNNKEL (reference sequence). V was cut by 6 bases and J by 9 bases, with 21 bases left in between. This CDR3 has 15 amino acids. The CDR3 loop is CASRHNPGGRSEQFF. CDR3 nucleotide sequence: TGTGCCAGCAGACACAATCCGGGGGGCCGTAGTGAGCAGTTCTTC.

The rearrangement uses TRBV20-1 and TRBJ1-1, with TRBD1 as a possible D gene (5 bases). V lost 6 bases to trimming and J lost 9 bases, with 17 bases between them. Germline V gene sequence: CDR1 DFQATT, CDR2 SNEGSKA (reference sequence). This CDR3 comprises 12 residues. The CDR3: CSAARERGKAFF. The CDR3 DNA sequence: TGCAGTGCCGCCCGTGAGAGGGGCAAAGCTTTCTTT.

This chain joins TRBV4-1 and TRBJ2-4; TRBD2 might be the D (5 bases). This CDR3 spans 17 amino acids. Germline V CDR1 and CDR2: MGHRA, YSYEKL. V was pared by 0 bases and J by 1 base, with 13 bases between. CDR3 region: CASSQEEGWRAKNIQYF. CDR3 coding DNA: TGCGCCAGCAGCCAAGAGGAAGGGTGGAGGGCCAAAAACATTCAGTACTTC.

A note on this clonotype: Relative to the germline gene, one junction end is altered; a read error may explain this. The rearrangement uses TRBV10-3 and TRBJ2-2; TRBD1 aligns across 7 bases. CDR1 ENHRY and CDR2 SYGVKD come from the germline V gene. The CDR3 loop spans 14 amino acids. CDR3: CAIRTGWNTGELFF. CDR3 nucleotide sequence: TGTGCCATCAGGACAGGGTGGAACACCGGGGAGTTGTTTTTT.

This clonotype was found many times. The V gene is TRBV7-9, the J gene TRBJ1-5; D call uncertain. The ends were cut back, 1 base at V and 5 bases at J, with 9 bases in the middle. Germline CDR1 is SEHNR and CDR2 is FQNEAQ (reference sequence). This CDR3 contains 14 residues. The CDR3 nucleotides read TGTGCCAGCAGCTTAGGACACTTAGATCAGCCCCAGCATTTT. This codes for CASSLGHLDQPQHF.

The chain uses TRBV7-2 and TRBJ1-2, with D tentatively TRBD1 (5 bases). The V end lost 7 bases, the J end lost 8 bases, and 23 bases lay between the germline ends. This CDR3 is built from 15 residues. Germline V gene sequence: CDR1 SGHTA, CDR2 FQGNSA. The CDR3 region has the DNA TGTGCCAGCACCCCACGATCCGGGCCTCCAGGGGGCTACACCTTC. Translated, it gives CASTPRSGPPGGYTF.

This clonotype was detected many times. The gene calls are TRBV4-1 and TRBJ2-7; 11 nucleotides align to TRBD2. The junction had 8 bases not matched to a gene; V was cut back by 0 bases and J by 7 bases. The CDR3 length is 16 residues. Germline CDR1 is MGHRA and CDR2 is YSYEKL. Here the CDR3 DNA reads TGCGCCAGCAGCCAAGAGGGGGGACTAGCGGAGGGGGAGCAGTACTTC. Translated, it gives CASSQEGGLAEGEQYF.

The rearrangement uses TRBV6-6 and TRBJ2-5, with 13 bases aligning to TRBD2. With 7 bases clipped from V and 4 bases from J, the junction kept 6 bases outside the gene matches. The CDR3 consists of 15 residues. Germline loops: CDR1 MNHNY, CDR2 SVGAGI (reference sequence). The CDR3 DNA sequence: TGTGCCAGCACCCGAAGACTAGCGGGGGGAGAGACCCAGTACTTC. Protein: CASTRRLAGGETQYF.

This rearrangement joins TRBV11-2 to TRBJ2-5; D gene uncertain. Trimming removed 3 bases from V and 3 bases from J, with 14 bases in between. The CDR3 is 15 residues long. Germline values: CDR1 SGHAT, CDR2 FQNNGV. In nucleotides, the CDR3 is TGTGCCAGCAGCTTCGTGGGTCTTGCTGAAGAGACCCAGTACTTC. Amino acids: CASSFVGLAEETQYF.

This clonotype occurred once. The V and J genes are TRBV29-1 and TRBJ2-1; TRBD2 matches at 14 bases. The CDR3 is 15 amino acids. The V gene end was trimmed by 3 bases and the J gene end by 9 bases; junction bases not matched to a gene: 7. Per germline, CDR1 SQVTM and CDR2 ANQGSEA. This chain's CDR3 is CSVDGTSGSFGEQFF. DNA for the CDR3: TGCAGCGTTGATGGGACTAGCGGGAGTTTCGGTGAGCAGTTCTTC.

The CDR3 protein is CAGRRLDQETQFF. CDR3 in DNA: TGCGCGGGCCGGAGGCTAGACCAAGAGACCCAGTTCTTC. The chain is built from TRBV20-1 and TRBJ2-1, with a possible D match to TRBD2 (5 bases). CDR3 length: 13 residues. Germline V lookup: CDR1 DFQATT, CDR2 SNEGSKA (reference sequence).

The J gene is TRBJ1-2, the V gene TRBV6-5, with D possibly TRBD1 on 5 matching bases. With 4 bases removed from V and 7 bases from J, the gap between germline ends came to 22 bases. This CDR3 region has 16 residues. Looked up from germline, CDR1 is MNHEY and CDR2 is SVGAGI. The CDR3 DNA follows: TGTGCCAGCAGTTCCCTCGGGACTCCCGAAGTCTTTGGCTACACCTTC. This translates into CASSSLGTPEVFGYTF.